These T cell receptor beta chains were read from a single sample in a study of response to subunit inactivated influenza vaccine. MiXCR was run by TCRdb on the RT-PCR reads, yielding one entry per CDR3 protein. The sample has around 200,000 distinct CDR3 sequences, approximately 15% seen once; the top ten hold about a quarter. Sequencing used CD8+ T cells sorted from PBMCs, obtained 4 to 6 days after vaccination. Receptor source: a man in his fifties or sixties who received an inactivated influenza vaccine. The CDR3 runs from the conserved cysteine through the conserved F or W. The order of the fields is J gene, D gene, clone size, CDR3 length, V gene, CDR3 protein, CDR3 DNA. D genes are given only for firm matches. A row's size may be missing; if present it is once, few, many or a size class.

>TRBJ2-7|.|.|16|TRBV28
CASREGGTEIPYEQYF
TGTGCCAGCAGAGAGGGGGGGACAGAAATCCCCTACGAGCAGTACTTC
>TRBJ1-2|TRBD1|.|15|TRBV7-9
CASSLAPSGQELRDF
TGTGCCAGCAGCTTAGCGCCTTCGGGACAGGAACTTCGAGATTTC
>TRBJ1-1|TRBD1|few|14|TRBV5-1
CASSFTGASTEAFF
TGCGCCAGCAGCTTCACAGGGGCAAGTACTGAAGCTTTCTTT
>TRBJ2-1|TRBD2|few|15|TRBV5-6
CASSLREASYNEQFF
TGTGCCAGCAGCTTACGGGAGGCCTCCTACAATGAGCAGTTCTTC
>TRBJ2-1|TRBD1|.|17|TRBV9
CASSVGTGAGSYNEQFF
TGTGCCAGCAGCGTAGGTACAGGGGCAGGCTCCTACAATGAGCAGTTCTTC
>TRBJ2-1|.|few|12|TRBV20-1
CSARIAGNEQFF
TGCAGTGCTAGAATCGCGGGTAATGAGCAGTTCTTC
>TRBJ2-5|.|few|15|TRBV15
CATSRDGAIQETQYF
TGTGCCACCAGCAGAGATGGGGCCATACAAGAGACCCAGTACTTC
>TRBJ2-1|TRBD1|many|16|TRBV5-1
CASSLYQGAYYNEQFF
TGCGCCAGCAGCTTGTACCAGGGGGCTTACTACAATGAGCAGTTCTTC
>TRBJ2-7|TRBD2|few|15|TRBV27
CASSLSWGGVYEQYF
TGTGCCAGCAGTTTATCGTGGGGGGGGGTCTACGAGCAGTACTTC
>TRBJ2-5|.|few|13|TRBV3-1
CASSQEVQETQYF
TGTGCCAGCAGCCAAGAGGTCCAAGAGACCCAGTACTTC
>TRBJ1-2|.|.|13|TRBV6-5
CASSYGDNYGYTF
TGTGCCAGCAGTTACGGGGACAACTATGGCTACACCTTC
>TRBJ2-1|TRBD2|.|15|TRBV3-1
CASSLGGSPGNEQFF
TGTGCCAGCAGCCTGGGAGGGAGCCCGGGCAATGAGCAGTTCTTC
>TRBJ2-5|.|many|12|TRBV12-3/TRBV12-4
CASRALQETQYF
TGTGCCAGCAGAGCACTCCAAGAGACCCAGTACTTC
>TRBJ1-1|TRBD1|many|14|TRBV4-1
CASSRGQGGFEAFF
TGCGCCAGCAGCCGTGGACAGGGAGGTTTTGAAGCTTTCTTT
>TRBJ1-4|.|many|13|TRBV7-9
CASSSEGHEKLFF
TGTGCCAGCAGCTCGGAGGGACATGAAAAACTGTTTTTT
>TRBJ2-1|.|.|14|TRBV20-1
CSARDLQTWNEQFF
TGCAGTGCTAGAGATTTGCAAACGTGGAATGAGCAGTTCTTC
>TRBJ2-5|TRBD2|.|14|TRBV27
CASSLGTKGETQYF
TGTGCCAGCAGTTTAGGGACTAAAGGGGAGACCCAGTACTTC
>TRBJ2-1|TRBD1|.|20|TRBV7-2
CASSLAQYRTGTGVINEQFF
TGTGCCAGCAGCTTGGCTCAGTACCGAACCGGGACAGGGGTAATCAATGAGCAGTTCTTC
>TRBJ2-7|.|few|15|TRBV18
CASSPPGHSSYEQYF
TGTGCCAGCTCACCCCCGGGACATAGCTCCTACGAGCAGTACTTC
>TRBJ2-5|TRBD1|few|13|TRBV6-1
CASSPGTGLPQYF
TGTGCCAGCAGTCCCGGGACAGGGTTGCCCCAGTACTTC
>TRBJ2-5|TRBD1|.|15|TRBV7-9
CASSNWDSSQETQYF
TGTGCCAGCAGCAACTGGGACAGTAGTCAAGAGACCCAGTACTTC
>TRBJ2-6|.|few|17|TRBV15
CATSRDPNYSGANVLTF
TGTGCCACCAGCAGAGATCCAAATTACTCTGGGGCCAACGTCCTGACTTTC
>TRBJ2-3|.|few|17|TRBV4-3
CASSQDWGPTYTDTQYF
TGCGCCAGCAGCCAAGATTGGGGGCCAACTTACACAGATACGCAGTATTTT
>TRBJ2-1|.|many|17|TRBV4-3
CASSQDIGPISYNEQFF
TGCGCCAGCAGCCAAGATATCGGCCCCATCTCCTACAATGAGCAGTTCTTC
>TRBJ2-7|.|few|15|TRBV7-9
CASSRPPGESYEQYF
TGTGCCAGCAGCCGCCCCCCGGGGGAGAGCTACGAGCAGTACTTC
>TRBJ1-2|TRBD1|few|16|TRBV5-6
CASSSRSYKGAWGYTF
TGTGCCAGCAGCTCGCGTTCCTACAAGGGGGCGTGGGGCTACACCTTC
>TRBJ2-7|.|.|15|TRBV6-2/TRBV6-3
CASSALTGRSYEQYF
TGTGCCAGCAGTGCGCTTACTGGCCGCTCCTACGAGCAGTACTTC
>TRBJ1-1|.|.|17|TRBV7-2
CASSLVSVAGPGTEAFF
TGTGCCAGCAGCTTAGTATCGGTTGCAGGGCCGGGTACTGAAGCTTTCTTT
>TRBJ2-5|.|few|17|TRBV25-1
CASSGYLVGSFQETQYF
TGTGCCAGCAGTGGTTATCTGGTCGGATCTTTCCAAGAGACCCAGTACTTC
>TRBJ1-2|.|.|16|TRBV4-3
CASSQDKPFANYGYTF
TGCGCCAGCAGCCAAGATAAACCGTTCGCTAACTATGGCTACACCTTC
>TRBJ2-7|.|many|15|TRBV7-8
CASSLGRGLTYEQYF
TGTGCCAGCAGCTTAGGCAGGGGTCTTACCTACGAGCAGTACTTC
>TRBJ2-3|.|few|15|TRBV25-1
CASSGSARVTDTQYF
TGTGCCAGCAGTGGTTCAGCGAGGGTGACAGATACGCAGTATTTT
>TRBJ2-1|.|.|17|TRBV12-3/TRBV12-4
CASSPIRRGLFNNEQFF
TGTGCCAGCAGCCCTATTAGGAGGGGCCTCTTTAACAATGAGCAGTTCTTC
>TRBJ2-3|TRBD2|.|18|TRBV7-6
CASSQVVGLAGGADTQYF
TGTGCCAGCAGCCAGGTTGTCGGACTAGCGGGAGGCGCAGATACGCAGTATTTT
>TRBJ2-7|.|.|15|TRBV20-1
CSALEGEGDSYEQYF
TGCAGTGCCTTAGAGGGGGAGGGTGATTCCTACGAGCAGTACTTC
>TRBJ2-1|TRBD2|few|15|TRBV9
CASSPASGALNEQFF
TGTGCCAGCAGCCCAGCTAGCGGGGCCCTCAATGAGCAGTTCTTC
>TRBJ2-1|.|.|14|TRBV12-3/TRBV12-4
CASSLYGPLHEQFF
TGTGCCAGCAGCCTTTACGGGCCTCTACATGAGCAGTTCTTC
>TRBJ1-1|.|.|16|TRBV6-2/TRBV6-3
CASSYSSGRGWTEAFF
TGTGCCAGCAGTTACTCGAGTGGCCGGGGTTGGACTGAAGCTTTCTTT
>TRBJ2-3|TRBD2|.|18|TRBV5-1
CASSKNWRREGQTDTQYF
TGCGCCAGCAGTAAGAATTGGAGGCGGGAGGGCCAAACAGATACGCAGTATTTT
>TRBJ2-5|.|.|13|TRBV10-3
CATYEQVGGTQYF
TGTGCCACCTACGAGCAGGTGGGGGGGACCCAGTACTTC
>TRBJ2-7|TRBD1|.|14|TRBV3-1
CASTQDRPPYEQYF
TGTGCCAGCACCCAGGACAGGCCCCCCTACGAGCAGTACTTC
>TRBJ2-5|.|.|17|TRBV20-1
CSARVEPRDLRQETQYF
TGCAGTGCTAGAGTCGAACCCAGGGACCTACGGCAAGAGACCCAGTACTTC
>TRBJ2-7|.|few|13|TRBV11-1
CASSAHLSYEQYF
TGTGCCAGCAGCGCACACCTCTCCTACGAGCAGTACTTC
>TRBJ1-1|.|few|15|TRBV2
CASRAWQGRNTEAFF
TGTGCCAGCAGGGCCTGGCAGGGACGGAACACTGAAGCTTTCTTT
>TRBJ2-7|.|.|13|TRBV15
CATSRGRADEQYF
TGTGCCACCAGTCGCGGACGGGCTGACGAGCAGTACTTC
>TRBJ2-7|.|.|16|TRBV29-1
CSVEGGPGHRSYEQYF
TGCAGCGTTGAAGGGGGACCGGGACACCGCTCCTACGAGCAGTACTTC
>TRBJ1-5|.|few|15|TRBV12-3/TRBV12-4
CASSGTEYSNQPQHF
TGTGCCAGCAGTGGGACCGAATATAGCAATCAGCCCCAGCATTTT
>TRBJ2-7|TRBD1|few|16|TRBV3-1
CASSQGPGQGSYEQYF
TGTGCCAGCAGCCAGGGACCGGGACAGGGATCCTACGAGCAGTACTTC